The sample holds many counts of the clone carrying this T cell receptor (beta chain). MiXCR, run by TCRdb on the RT-PCR reads, gives a single entry per CDR3 protein. The sample carries about 700,000 distinct CDR3 sequences, around 14% recorded once. The sequence was obtained from a female donor in good health, serving as a healthy control. Specimen: memory CD4+ T cells from blood.

This CDR3 is CASTTGQPNTEAFF. The CDR3, as DNA: TGTGCCAGCACCACCGGACAGCCGAACACTGAAGCTTTCTTT. This chain joins TRBV6-5 and TRBJ1-1; TRBD1 is a possible D gene (6 bases). With 7 bases removed from V and 1 base from J, the gap between germline ends came to 13 bases. The germline CDR1 and CDR2 sequences are MNHEY and SVGAGI. This CDR3 is built from 14 residues.